A single sample is the source of the 21 T cell receptor beta chains below, sequenced in a study of blood T cell repertoires in COVID-19 (dated by TCRdb to the early 2020s). Receptor libraries were prepared by the immunoSEQ multiplex PCR assay. TCRdb carries this immuneACCESS record with in-frame sequences only. Its versions omit some clonotypes, under half of them owing to an unresolved V gene in the studies checked, with the rest unexplained. This sample gives fewer than 60,000 clones in total; more than 75% of them show up just once. The ten largest clonotypes hold 4% of the sample. The sequencing input was peripheral blood. The receptors originated from a man aged 45-60 years with acute or convalescent COVID-19.

The chain couples TRBV10-3 to TRBJ1-1, with a possible D match to TRBD1 (5 bases). The CDR3 contains 15 residues. The V end was cut by 3 bases, the J end by 1 base, with 12 bases between. Germline V gene lookup returns CDR1 ENHRY and CDR2 SYGVKD. Here the CDR3 reads CAISESGGRNTEAFF. The CDR3 DNA reads TGTGCCATCAGTGAAAGTGGGGGGAGGAACACTGAAGCTTTCTTT.

This clone was detected once. The genes are TRBV7-2 and TRBJ1-4; D gene ambiguous. This CDR3 has 14 residues. Per the germline V gene, CDR1 is SGHTA and CDR2 is FQGNSA. Deletions cut 2 bases from V and 7 bases from J, with 11 bases between. The CDR3, as DNA: TGTGCCAGCAGCTTATCCAGTCGCAGTGAAAAACTGTTTTTT. Translation: CASSLSSRSEKLFF.

Comments on this clone: One junction end disagrees with the germline gene, perhaps due to a read error. The chain uses TRBV7-2 and TRBJ1-5; D call uncertain. Germline CDR1 reads SGHTA; CDR2 reads FQGNSA. CDR3 length equals 15 residues. The CDR3 region is CASSLGSYYNQSQHF. As DNA, the CDR3 is TGTGCCAGCAGCTTAGGGAGTTACTACAATCAGTCCCAGCATTTT.

The CDR3 region has the DNA TGTGCCATCAGTGACGAAGACAACAATCAGCCCCAGCATTTT. Its protein is CAISDEDNNQPQHF. V gene TRBV10-3 combines with J gene TRBJ1-5; D remains ambiguous. V lost 3 bases and J lost 3, with 9 bases in between. Looked up from germline, CDR1 is ENHRY and CDR2 is SYGVKD. The CDR3 is 14 amino acids.

The CDR3 reads CASSDRDGANVLTF. The CDR3 DNA reads TGTGCCAGCTCGGACAGGGATGGGGCCAACGTCCTGACTTTC. The gene calls are TRBV6-4 and TRBJ2-6; 8 bases line up with TRBD1. The V and J ends lost 8 bases and 3 bases, in that order; junction bases with no gene match: 3. Germline CDR1 is MRHNA and CDR2 is SNTAGT. The CDR3 has 14 amino acids.

This chain uses TRBV11-2 with TRBJ1-2; 10 bases agree with TRBD1. V trimming: 4 bases; J trimming: 4 bases; junction bases outside the gene matches: 9. The CDR3 is made up of 16 amino acids. Per germline, CDR1 SGHAT and CDR2 FQNNGV. CDR3 nucleotides: TGTGCCAGCAGCTGGACCGGGACAGGGGTTCGCTATGGCTACACCTTC. The encoded protein is CASSWTGTGVRYGYTF. Based on the CDR3 plus reference TRBV11-2 and TRBJ1-2, the full variable domain is EAGVAQSPRYKIIEKRQSVAFWCNPISGHATLYWYQQILGQGPKLLIQFQNNGVVDDSQLPKDRFSAERLKGVDSTLKIQPAKLEDSAVYLCASSWTGTGVRYGYTFGSGTRLTVV.

V gene TRBV19 combines with J gene TRBJ1-6; a weak D match, TRBD1 (6 bases). The CDR3 consists of 14 residues. Trimming cost V 4 bases and J 9 bases, with 13 bases left between them. In germline, CDR1 is LNHDA, CDR2 SQIVND (reference sequence). CDR3 loop: CASSNEGGSSPLHF. CDR3 sequence (DNA): TGTGCCAGTAGTAACGAGGGGGGGAGTTCACCCCTCCACTTT.

The chain is built from TRBV27 and TRBJ2-7; TRBD1 agrees at 9 bases. CDR1 is MNHEY and CDR2 is SMNVEV in the germline V gene (reference sequence). The V segment lost 5 bases and the J segment 6 bases; nucleotides outside the gene matches: 11. CDR3 length: 15 amino acids. The CDR3 loop is CASSGLGTGPSEQYF. CDR3 nucleotide sequence: TGTGCCAGCAGTGGGCTCGGGACAGGGCCATCCGAGCAGTACTTC.

This rearrangement joins TRBV12-3 or TRBV12-4 to TRBJ1-1, with 9 bases matching TRBD1. The CDR3 has 11 residues. The V and J ends lost 6 bases and 12 bases, in that order; junction bases with no gene match: 5. CDR3 sequence (DNA): TGTGCCAGCAGGAGGGACAGGGTAACTTTCTTT. Amino acids: CASRRDRVTFF.

V gene TRBV5-1 combines with J gene TRBJ2-2, with TRBD1 matching over 9 bases. Per the germline V gene, CDR1 is SGHRS and CDR2 is YFSETQ. This CDR3 comprises 15 residues. V lost 0 bases and J lost 5; bases outside the gene matches: 2. The CDR3 nucleotides read TGCGCCAGCAGCTTGGGACAGGGGGGAACCGGGGAGCTGTTTTTT. Translating it yields CASSLGQGGTGELFF. The entire variable domain, with the rest obtained from reference TRBV5-1 and TRBJ2-2, is as follows: KAGVTQTPRYLIKTRGQQVTLSCSPISGHRSVSWYQQTPGQGLQFLFEYFSETQRNKGNFPGRFSGRQFSNSRSEMNVSTLELGDSALYLCASSLGQGGTGELFFGEGSRLTVL.

The gene calls are TRBV27 and TRBJ2-7, with a weak D call TRBD2 (6 bases). Per the germline V gene, CDR1 is MNHEY and CDR2 is SMNVEV (reference sequence). CDR3 size: 15 residues. Trimming removed 1 base at V and 2 bases at J, with 12 bases between. DNA of the CDR3: TGTGCCAGCAGTTTATTCCCGGGGGTGACCTACGAGCAGTACTTC. Amino acids: CASSLFPGVTYEQYF.

This chain connects TRBV19 to TRBJ2-7; TRBD1 is a possible D gene (5 bases). V was cut by 1 base and J by 2 bases, with 9 bases left in between. The length of the CDR3 is 14 residues. Germline loops: CDR1 LNHDA, CDR2 SQIVND (reference sequence). The CDR3 region is CASSIAGHPYEQYF. The CDR3 nucleotides read TGTGCCAGTAGTATAGCCGGACATCCCTACGAGCAGTACTTC. Using reference TRBV19 and TRBJ2-7 for the parts outside the CDR3, the full variable domain is DGGITQSPKYLFRKEGQNVTLSCEQNLNHDAMYWYRQDPGQGLRLIYYSQIVNDFQKGDIAEGYSVSREKKESFPLTVTSAQKNPTAFYLCASSIAGHPYEQYFGPGTRLTVT.

The chain has TRBV5-4 and TRBJ2-1, with 7 nucleotides matching TRBD2. Looked up from germline, CDR1 is SGHNT and CDR2 is YYREEE (reference sequence). V dropped 4 bases and J dropped 6; count of bases not matched to a gene: 7. CDR3 length: 14 residues. For the CDR3, the DNA is TGTGCCAGCAGCCCCGCGACTAGCATCAATGAGCAGTTCTTC. Amino acids: CASSPATSINEQFF.

The V gene is TRBV9, the J gene TRBJ2-3; 9 nucleotides line up with TRBD1. The CDR3 consists of 17 residues. CDR1 SGDLS and CDR2 YYNGEE come from the germline V gene. V lost 0 bases, J lost 4 bases, and 9 bases stayed unmatched. The CDR3 bases are TGTGCCAGCAGCGTAGGACAGGGGGGCGAATCCCCAGATACGCAGTATTTT. Encoded protein: CASSVGQGGESPDTQYF.

This rearrangement joins TRBV5-4 to TRBJ1-1, with TRBD1 matching 7 bases. V was clipped by 3 bases and J by 6 bases; unmatched bases: 5. The CDR3 consists of 13 residues. CDR1 and CDR2 (germline): SGHNT, YYREEE (reference sequence). CDR3 in DNA: TGTGCCAGCAGCTCCCGAGGGGGCCCTGAAGCTTTCTTT. Translating it yields CASSSRGGPEAFF.

This clone was counted a single time. V and J are TRBV30 and TRBJ2-5, with a tentative D call TRBD1 (5 bases). The CDR3 totals 12 residues. Germline lookup yields CDR1 GTSNPN and CDR2 SVGIG (reference sequence). Trimming pared 4 bases from V and 0 bases from J, leaving 6 bases between. DNA for the CDR3: TGTGCCTGGAAGGGGTACCAAGAGACCCAGTACTTC. Its protein product is CAWKGYQETQYF.

CDR3 residues: CASRSEPGTIYGYTF. As DNA, the CDR3 is TGTGCCAGCAGATCTGAACCCGGGACAATCTATGGCTACACCTTC. The rearrangement uses TRBV28 and TRBJ1-2; D may be TRBD1 (6 bases). V gave up 6 bases and J gave up 4 bases, with 18 bases separating them. The germline gives CDR1 MDHEN, CDR2 SYDVKM. The CDR3 extends over 15 amino acids.

V and J are TRBV28 and TRBJ2-7; D is unclear. Germline V gives CDR1 MDHEN, CDR2 SYDVKM. The CDR3 loop spans 12 amino acids. V dropped 7 bases and J dropped 2 bases, with 9 bases sitting between them. CDR3 in DNA: TGTGCCAGCACCAGAGGAGCCTACGAGCAGTACTTC. This encodes CASTRGAYEQYF.

The chain is built from TRBV18 and TRBJ2-5; D may be TRBD2 (6 bases). Trimming cost V 6 bases and J 5 bases, with 16 bases left between them. CDR3 length: 14 residues. CDR1 is KGHSH and CDR2 is LQKENI in the germline V gene. The CDR3 DNA reads as TGTGCCAGCTCCCTCGGACCGGGAGAGGAGACCCAGTACTTC. Translated, it gives CASSLGPGEETQYF.

The J gene is TRBJ2-3, the V gene TRBV29-1; 7 nucleotides line up with TRBD2. V shed 5 bases, J shed 6 bases, and the junction held 5 bases outside the gene matches. CDR3 length equals 12 residues. Germline CDR1 reads SQVTM; CDR2 reads ANQGSEA. Here the CDR3 reads CSVLGRVDTQYF. The CDR3 DNA follows: TGCAGCGTTCTTGGGAGGGTGGATACGCAGTATTTT.

V and J are TRBV13 and TRBJ2-7; TRBD2 matches at 11 bases. After removal of 2 bases from V and 7 bases from J, the junction contained 10 bases not matched to a gene. The CDR3 covers 16 residues. The V gene's germline CDR1 is PRHDT and CDR2 FYEKMQ (reference sequence). In nucleotides, the CDR3 is TGTGCCAGCAGCTTACTAACCGGGGCTAGCGGGAGGGAGCAGTACTTC. Translating it yields CASSLLTGASGREQYF. The whole variable domain, remainder taken from reference TRBV13 and TRBJ2-7, is AAGVIQSPRHLIKEKRETATLKCYPIPRHDTVYWYQQGPGQDPQFLISFYEKMQSDKGSIPDRFSAQQFSDYHSELNMSSLELGDSALYFCASSLLTGASGREQYFGPGTRLTVT.